These 22 T cell receptor beta chains originate from one sample sequenced in a study of T cell clonality in common variable immunodeficiency. Study-wide results and caveats: Fewer deletions and N-nucleotide insertions were reportedly seen in common variable immunodeficiency TCR beta sequences.

TCRdb's copy holds only in-frame clones and misses some; the assay was immunoSEQ multiplex PCR. The sample has over 30,000 clones, none seen only once; the top ten hold 25% to 30%. These receptors lack a known antigen. The sample comprised peripheral blood mononuclear cells. The receptors were sampled from a human donor with common variable immunodeficiency.

This clone was observed a handful of times. Sequencing ends 3 residues short of the CDR3 end; the germline J gene provides the rest. V gene TRBV2 combines with J gene TRBJ1-3; TRBD1 is a possible D gene (6 bases). This CDR3 comprises 14 residues. Germline V gene lookup returns CDR1 SNHLY and CDR2 FYNNEI. Trimming removed 9 bases at V and 4 bases at J, with 16 bases between. CDR3 residues: CASSRPQGGNTIYF. The covered CDR3 bases are TGTGCCAGTTCACGACCTCAGGGGGGAAACACC.

This clone came up a few times. Read sequence stops 3 residues before the CDR3 end, and the germline J gene provides the missing end. The rearrangement links TRBV7-3 to TRBJ1-1; a weak D match, TRBD1 (5 bases). Germline V gene data show CDR1 as SGHTA and CDR2 as FQGTGA. The CDR3 extends over 15 amino acids. Trimming removed 1 base from V and 1 base from J, with 10 bases in between. CDR3 sequence reads: CASSLRGEGNTEAFF. The CDR3 bases that were read are TGTGCCAGCAGCTTAAGGGGGGAGGGGAACACTGAA.

A word on this clone: The read halts 3 residues ahead of the CDR3 end, with the missing end drawn from the germline J gene. The chain links TRBV6-2 or TRBV6-3 to TRBJ1-2, with TRBD1 matching 11 bases. This CDR3 spans 16 amino acids. The V gene end was trimmed by 5 bases and the J gene end by 2 bases; junction bases not matched to a gene: 7. Looked up from germline, CDR1 is MNHEY and CDR2 is SVGEGT. The CDR3 sequence: CASSQTRTGGNYGYTF. The sequenced CDR3 bases are TGTGCCAGCAGTCAAACCCGGACAGGGGGCAACTATGGC.

This clone was seen repeatedly, ten times or more. The read halts 3 residues ahead of the CDR3 end, with the missing end drawn from the germline J gene. The chain couples TRBV19 to TRBJ1-1, with no clear D. Per germline, CDR1 LNHDA and CDR2 SQIVND (reference sequence). The CDR3 sequence is 14 residues long. V was trimmed by 3 bases and J by 2 bases, leaving 10 bases between them. CDR3 DNA (partial): TGTGCCAGTAGTATTAGCGCCGGTAACACTGAA. This encodes CASSISAGNTE. In full, the CDR3 reads CASSISAGNTEAFF. Variable domain in full (rest from reference TRBV19 and TRBJ1-1): DGGITQSPKYLFRKEGQNVTLSCEQNLNHDAMYWYRQDPGQGLRLIYYSQIVNDFQKGDIAEGYSVSREKKESFPLTVTSAQKNPTAFYLCASSISAGNTEAFFGQGTRLTVV.

Worth noting for this clone: The read stops 3 residues short of the end of the CDR3; the missing end is completed from the germline J gene. The chain uses TRBV7-6 and TRBJ1-1; the D is unclear. The CDR3 totals 14 residues. V lost 2 bases and J 1 base, leaving 8 bases between the germline ends. In germline, CDR1 is SGHVS, CDR2 FNYEAQ. The chain's CDR3 is CASSLHRGNTEAFF. The CDR3 DNA, read in part, is TGTGCCAGCAGCTTACATCGAGGGAACACTGAA. Full variable domain (rest looked up from reference TRBV7-6 and TRBJ1-1): GAGVSQSPRYKVTKRGQDVALRCDPISGHVSLYWYRQALGQGPEFLTYFNYEAQQDKSGLPNDRFSAERPEGSISTLTIQRTEQRDSAMYRCASSLHRGNTEAFFGQGTRLTVV.

This clone was seen repeatedly, ten times or more. The part of the CDR3 DNA that was read is TGTGCCAGCAGCTCCCGGGACAGAGATAATTCACCC. Translation gives CASSSRDRDNSP. The entire CDR3 is CASSSRDRDNSPLHF. The rearrangement links TRBV7-6 to TRBJ1-6, with TRBD1 matching over 7 bases. The read terminates 3 residues before the CDR3 end, so the remaining end is supplied by the germline J gene. V lost 4 bases and J lost 5; bases outside the gene matches: 5. The CDR3 loop spans 15 amino acids. CDR1 SGHVS and CDR2 FNYEAQ come from the germline V gene.

In its sample, this clone was seen a few times. Sequencing ends 3 residues short of the CDR3 end; the germline J gene provides the rest. V gene TRBV19 combines with J gene TRBJ1-1, with D possibly TRBD1 on 5 matching bases. Germline-derived CDR1 and CDR2 are LNHDA and SQIVND (reference sequence). The CDR3 is made up of 14 amino acids. The V end was cut by 1 base, the J end by 5 bases, with 11 bases between. Partial CDR3 DNA: TGTGCCAGTAGTATAGGGCAGGGATGGACTGAA. Residues: CASSIGQGWTE. The complete CDR3 sequence is CASSIGQGWTEAFF.

The CDR3 bases that were read are TGTGCCAGTAGTATCTACAGGGCGGTGACGAAGCCAAACGAG. Amino acids: CASSIYRAVTKPNE. The CDR3 as a whole reads CASSIYRAVTKPNEQYF. V gene TRBV19 combines with J gene TRBJ2-7, with D maybe TRBD1 (6 bases). The sequenced fragment ends 3 residues before the CDR3 boundary, so the rest is inferred from the germline J gene. This CDR3 has 17 residues. Per germline, CDR1 LNHDA and CDR2 SQIVND (reference sequence). Trimming removed 3 bases at V and 5 bases at J, with 23 bases between.

Remarks on this clone: The read comes to an end 3 residues before the CDR3 does, leaving the germline J gene to fill in the end. The chain employs TRBV18 and TRBJ1-1; D is undetermined. CDR1 is KGHSH, CDR2 LQKENI, per germline. The length of the CDR3 is 13 residues. The ends were cut back, 5 bases at V and 4 bases at J, with 11 bases in the middle. CDR3 residues: CASSDTWVTEAFF. The DNA read from the CDR3 is TGTGCCAGCTCAGACACTTGGGTCACTGAA.

This clone rates as medium-sized. The CDR3 goes on 3 residues after the read ends, and that part is filled in from the germline J gene. The chain recombines TRBV5-1 with TRBJ1-1, with 8 bases matching TRBD1. The ends lost 3 bases at V and 1 base at J; junction bases unmatched: 5. CDR3 size: 15 residues. CDR1 SGHRS and CDR2 YFSETQ come from the germline V gene. This CDR3 reads CASSSTGTGNTEAFF. The sequenced part of the CDR3 DNA is TGCGCCAGCAGCTCAACCGGGACAGGGAACACTGAA.

In its sample, this clone was seen many times. The read ends 3 residues before the CDR3 terminus; that terminus is restored from the germline J gene. The V and J genes are TRBV30 and TRBJ2-7; 8 bases fit TRBD2. This CDR3 comprises 18 residues. J was trimmed by 0 bases and V by 1 base; bases with no gene match: 14. The germline CDR1 and CDR2 sequences are GTSNPN and SVGIG (reference sequence). The CDR3 protein is CAWSAPFGRLANSYEQYF. The part of the CDR3 DNA that was read is TGTGCCTGGAGTGCCCCTTTCGGCCGACTAGCGAACTCCTACGAG. The full variable domain, completed using reference TRBV30 and TRBJ2-7, is SQTIHQWPATLVQPVGSPLSLECTVEGTSNPNLYWYRQAAGRGLQLLFYSVGIGQISSEVPQNLSASRPQDRQFILSSKKLLLSDSGFYLCAWSAPFGRLANSYEQYFGPGTRLTVT.

A few counts support this clone. The CDR3 extends 3 residues past the end of the read, so its final part is completed from the germline J gene. The rearrangement links TRBV5-1 to TRBJ1-1; D is unclear. The CDR3 has 11 amino acids. Per germline, CDR1 SGHRS and CDR2 YFSETQ. Trimming took off 4 bases at V and 2 bases at J, with 3 bases between the two ends. CDR3 sequence reads: CASSQNTEAFF. The CDR3 bases that were read are TGCGCCAGCAGCCAAAACACTGAA.

This clone was found many times. The CDR3 is cut off 3 residues early in the read; its end comes from the germline J gene. The rearrangement uses TRBV2 and TRBJ2-1; D is perhaps TRBD1 (5 bases). The CDR3 is 16 residues long. Looked up from germline, CDR1 is SNHLY and CDR2 is FYNNEI. The V and J ends lost 6 bases and 4 bases respectively, with 19 bases between them. Partial CDR3 DNA: TGTGCCAGCAGAATAGGGGCGGTCGTCCTGTACAATGAG. Its translation: CASRIGAVVLYNE. The CDR3 reads in full as CASRIGAVVLYNEQFF.

This clone was counted ten times or more. The read comes to an end 3 residues before the CDR3 does, leaving the germline J gene to fill in the end. The V gene is TRBV7-2, the J gene TRBJ2-5; 10 bases map to TRBD2. This CDR3 contains 15 residues. Germline trimming cut 4 bases from V and 1 base from J; bases unmatched to any gene: 3. CDR1 and CDR2 from the germline V gene are SGHTA and FQGNSA. The CDR3 sequence: CASSSGLAVQETQYF. The sequenced CDR3 bases are TGTGCCAGCAGCTCCGGACTAGCGGTCCAAGAGACC.

The sample holds a few counts of this clone. The sequence runs out 3 residues before the end of the CDR3; the remainder is reconstructed from the germline J gene. V and J are TRBV5-1 and TRBJ2-3; 7 nucleotides match TRBD1. With 3 bases clipped from V and 4 bases from J, the junction kept 5 bases outside the gene matches. Germline V gene sequence: CDR1 SGHRS, CDR2 YFSETQ. The CDR3 runs 14 residues. The part of the CDR3 DNA that was read is TGCGCCAGCAGCTGGGACAGCGGAGCAGATACG. As protein: CASSWDSGADT. The whole CDR3 sequence reads CASSWDSGADTQYF. The full variable domain, in which reference TRBV5-1 and TRBJ2-3 provide the parts outside the CDR3, is KAGVTQTPRYLIKTRGQQVTLSCSPISGHRSVSWYQQTPGQGLQFLFEYFSETQRNKGNFPGRFSGRQFSNSRSEMNVSTLELGDSALYLCASSWDSGADTQYFGPGTRLTVL.

This clone has just a few counts. The read finishes 3 residues shy of the CDR3 end, and the germline J gene is used to complete it. The chain recombines TRBV7-9 with TRBJ1-2; D is uncertain. The germline CDR1 and CDR2 sequences are SEHNR and FQNEAQ (reference sequence). The CDR3 has 13 residues. The CDR3 bases that were read are TGTGCCAGCAGGAGCCCCCGGCAGCTAGAC. This sequence encodes CASRSPRQLD. The entire CDR3 sequence reads CASRSPRQLDYTF.

Comments on this clone: With the read ending 3 residues before the CDR3 end, the germline J gene is used to fill in that end. The J gene is TRBJ2-3, the V gene TRBV19; TRBD2 matches 9 bases. The ends lost 3 bases at V and 2 bases at J; junction bases unmatched: 3. CDR1 LNHDA and CDR2 SQIVND come from the germline V gene (reference sequence). The CDR3 sequence is 15 residues long. This chain's CDR3 is CASSMTSGLTDTQYF. CDR3 DNA (partial): TGTGCCAGTAGTATGACTAGCGGACTCACAGATACG. Variable domain in full (rest from reference TRBV19 and TRBJ2-3): DGGITQSPKYLFRKEGQNVTLSCEQNLNHDAMYWYRQDPGQGLRLIYYSQIVNDFQKGDIAEGYSVSREKKESFPLTVTSAQKNPTAFYLCASSMTSGLTDTQYFGPGTRLTVL.

There are a few counts of this clone. The sequence runs out 3 residues before the end of the CDR3; the remainder is reconstructed from the germline J gene. V is TRBV10-2 and J is TRBJ2-7; 7 nucleotides match TRBD2. Germline-derived CDR1 and CDR2 are WSHSY and SAAADI. The CDR3 contains 13 residues. The V segment lost 1 base and the J segment 5 bases; nucleotides outside the gene matches: 2. The CDR3 is CASSELAGDEQYF. The CDR3 DNA, read in part, is TGCGCCAGCAGTGAGTTGGCGGGAGACGAG.

This clone was picked up many times. The read terminates 3 residues ahead of where the CDR3 ends, so the germline J gene completes it. The chain couples TRBV29-1 to TRBJ1-1, with D possibly TRBD1 on 5 matching bases. V lost 5 bases and J 7 bases, leaving 14 bases between the germline ends. This CDR3 region has 12 residues. Germline loops: CDR1 SQVTM, CDR2 ANQGSEA. CDR3 DNA (partial): TGCAGCGTTTGGCCGGGGACTCTTGAA. It translates to CSVWPGTLE. Given in full, the CDR3 is CSVWPGTLEAFF.

Only a few counts were recorded for this clone. The read terminates 3 residues ahead of where the CDR3 ends, so the germline J gene completes it. The chain uses TRBV30 and TRBJ1-1, with 8 bases that match TRBD1. This CDR3 has 13 residues. The V gene's germline CDR1 is GTSNPN and CDR2 SVGIG (reference sequence). V shed 4 bases and J 4 bases; nucleotides not matched to a gene: 5. CDR3 sequence reads: CAWTAQGGTEAFF. Incomplete CDR3 DNA: TGTGCCTGGACCGCACAGGGGGGCACTGAA.

Remarks on this clone: Sequencing ends 3 residues short of the CDR3 end; the germline J gene provides the rest. The rearrangement uses TRBV7-2 and TRBJ2-5; 7 bases are a match to TRBD1. J lost 5 bases, V lost 2 bases, and 5 bases had no gene match. This CDR3 region has 14 residues. Germline V CDR1 and CDR2: SGHTA, FQGNSA. CDR3 DNA (partial): TGTGCCAGCAGCTTAAAGGGCAGGGGGGAGACC. Amino acids: CASSLKGRGET. The full CDR3 reads CASSLKGRGETQYF.

This clone was seen a handful of times. The read is 3 residues too short to cover the CDR3 end, so that end is filled in from the germline J gene. The rearrangement joins TRBV6-1 to TRBJ2-1; weak D call: TRBD2 (6 bases). V was pared by 1 base and J by 8 bases, with 15 bases between. Germline CDR1 reads MNHNS; CDR2 reads SASEGT. The CDR3 consists of 15 residues. The sequenced part of the CDR3 DNA is TGTGCCAGCAGTGAAGGACTAGTTGAAACCGATGAG. Its protein is CASSEGLVETDE. The whole CDR3 sequence is CASSEGLVETDEQFF.